The 28 T cell receptor beta chains below were found in one sample sequenced in a study of T-cell reconstitution after alpha-beta-depleted transplantation in children. Unique molecular identifiers were incorporated during preparation of the TCRbeta library. TCRdb reprocessed the PCR reads via MiXCR and lists one record per CDR3 protein. The data contain under 250,000 distinct CDR3 sequences, about 24% of them singletons. This material consisted of PBMCs, mostly from graft donor cells, taken 360 days after TCRalphabeta/CD19-depleted stem cell transplant. These receptors were collected from a female patient between 2 and 10 years old who had a stem cell transplant for congenital amegakaryocytic thrombocytopenia, so the T cells may come from the graft donor.

This clonotype showed up just a few times. This chain connects TRBV12-3 or TRBV12-4 to TRBJ2-3, with TRBD2 as a possible D gene (6 bases). V dropped 8 bases and J dropped 0 bases, with 9 bases sitting between them. The CDR3 is 13 residues long. The CDR3: CASGRTSTDTQYF. The CDR3 region has the DNA TGTGCCAGCGGGAGGACTAGCACAGATACGCAGTATTTT.

V gene TRBV10-3 combines with J gene TRBJ2-2; TRBD2 agrees at 9 bases. Losses at the gene ends were 10 bases for V and 6 bases for J; bases not matched to a gene: 6. Germline lookup yields CDR1 ENHRY and CDR2 SYGVKD. The CDR3 is made up of 13 amino acids. The CDR3 spells CATGRGGAGELFF. DNA of the CDR3: TGTGCCACCGGGCGCGGGGGGGCCGGGGAGCTGTTTTTT.

The chain links TRBV5-1 to TRBJ2-2; D is ambiguous. The germline V gene encodes CDR1 SGHRS and CDR2 YFSETQ. V was shortened by 4 bases and J by 6 bases, with 10 bases between the two germline ends. The CDR3 is 13 residues long. CDR3 loop: CASSRVSSGELFF. The CDR3 region has the DNA TGCGCCAGCAGCCGTGTGAGCTCCGGGGAGCTGTTTTTT. Full variable domain (missing parts from reference TRBV5-1 and TRBJ2-2): KAGVTQTPRYLIKTRGQQVTLSCSPISGHRSVSWYQQTPGQGLQFLFEYFSETQRNKGNFPGRFSGRQFSNSRSEMNVSTLELGDSALYLCASSRVSSGELFFGEGSRLTVL.

The gene calls are TRBV20-1 and TRBJ2-7, with 8 bases aligning to TRBD1. CDR3 length: 16 amino acids. V shed 1 base, J shed 4 bases, and the junction held 12 bases outside the gene matches. CDR1 DFQATT and CDR2 SNEGSKA come from the germline V gene (reference sequence). Here the CDR3 reads CSARVRGGTGKYEQYF. The CDR3 DNA reads TGCAGTGCTAGAGTCCGAGGGGGGACAGGAAAGTACGAGCAGTACTTC.

This clonotype turned up a few times. The rearrangement joins TRBV20-1 to TRBJ1-6; D gene unclear. Trimming left V 3 bases short and J 5 bases short, with 8 bases between. CDR3 length equals 13 residues. CDR1 and CDR2 from the germline V gene are DFQATT and SNEGSKA (reference sequence). The CDR3 DNA is TGCAGTGCTAGTGTGGGCAATAATTCACCCCTCCACTTT. It translates to CSASVGNNSPLHF.

The V and J genes are TRBV3-1 and TRBJ2-1; 9 positions match TRBD2. Unmatched junction bases numbered 6, after V lost 2 bases and J lost 13 bases. The germline CDR1 and CDR2 sequences are LGHDT and YNNKEL (reference sequence). This CDR3 is 13 amino acids long. Here the CDR3 DNA reads TGTGCCAGCAGCCAAAGTCAAGCGGGGGGCCAGTTCTTC. This translates into CASSQSQAGGQFF.

The V call is TRBV20-1, the J call TRBJ1-5, with D perhaps TRBD1 (6 bases). Per the germline V gene, CDR1 is DFQATT and CDR2 is SNEGSKA (reference sequence). The CDR3 spans 16 residues. V shed 6 bases and J shed 9 bases, with 27 bases lying between them. The DNA of the CDR3 is TGCAGTGCGCAAACACAGGGTGGCGGTGGAAGAGGGCCCCAGCATTTT. Encoded protein: CSAQTQGGGGRGPQHF.

This sequence joins TRBV5-1 and TRBJ2-1, with 10 bases lining up with TRBD2. CDR3 size: 16 residues. The J segment lost 6 bases and the V segment lost 4 bases, leaving 10 bases of the junction unmatched. Germline V gene data show CDR1 as SGHRS and CDR2 as YFSETQ. CDR3 in DNA: TGCGCCAGCAGCGTACCCCTAGCGGGAGCTTTCAATGAGCAGTTCTTC. Translating gives CASSVPLAGAFNEQFF.

This clonotype was counted only a few times. As DNA, the CDR3 is TGTGCCCCGGGGAGGTTGACGTTGAATGGATCAGATACGCAGTATTTT. Translation: CAPGRLTLNGSDTQYF. The gene calls are TRBV6-1 and TRBJ2-3; TRBD2 might be the D (6 bases). The CDR3 has 16 amino acids. The germline V and J ends were trimmed by 11 bases and 4 bases, with 25 bases remaining between them. Germline V lookup: CDR1 MNHNS, CDR2 SASEGT.

In its sample, this clonotype was seen a few times. The J gene is TRBJ1-2, the V gene TRBV5-6, with a possible D match to TRBD1 (5 bases). Germline loops: CDR1 SGHDT, CDR2 YYEEEE. The V and J ends lost 5 bases and 7 bases respectively, with 12 bases between them. This CDR3 has 12 amino acids. The CDR3 region is CASRYDSGGYTF. CDR3 coding DNA: TGTGCCAGCAGATACGACAGCGGTGGCTACACCTTC.

The genes are TRBV5-1 and TRBJ2-7; tentatively, D is TRBD2 (6 bases). Deletions cut 0 bases from V and 1 base from J, with 11 bases between. CDR1 and CDR2 from the germline V gene are SGHRS and YFSETQ. The CDR3 contains 15 residues. CDR3 in DNA: TGCGCCAGCAGCTTGGTGGGGGGACGGTCCTACGAGCAGTACTTC. Its protein is CASSLVGGRSYEQYF.

This clonotype was observed a few times. J is TRBJ2-1 and V is TRBV4-3; tentative D call: TRBD2 (6 bases). This CDR3 has 16 residues. Trimming took 0 bases from V and 6 from J, leaving 15 bases between them. CDR1 and CDR2 from the germline V gene are LGHNA and YSLEER. The CDR3: CASSQDRGTRVNEQFF. The CDR3 DNA sequence: TGCGCCAGCAGCCAAGATCGTGGGACTCGAGTCAATGAGCAGTTCTTC.

The gene calls are TRBV5-1 and TRBJ1-1, with 7 bases lining up with TRBD1. The CDR3 is 16 amino acids. From germline, CDR1 is SGHRS and CDR2 YFSETQ. V gave up 2 bases and J gave up 1 base; unmatched junction bases: 8. The CDR3 sequence is CASSFAPGGENTEAFF. In nucleotides, the CDR3 is TGCGCCAGCAGCTTTGCGCCAGGGGGGGAGAACACTGAAGCTTTCTTT.

The genes are TRBV20-1 and TRBJ1-2, with D uncertain. This CDR3 spans 17 amino acids. The germline CDR1 and CDR2 sequences are DFQATT and SNEGSKA (reference sequence). V lost 0 bases, J lost 0 bases, and 17 bases lay in between. CDR3 DNA: TGCAGTGCTAGAGATCTGGCGGGGAACTCTACTAACTATGGCTACACCTTC. Its translation: CSARDLAGNSTNYGYTF.

The rearrangement joins TRBV28 to TRBJ1-1; D is perhaps TRBD1 (6 bases). Germline values: CDR1 MDHEN, CDR2 SYDVKM. Trimming removed 8 bases at V and 0 bases at J, with 13 bases between. This CDR3 comprises 14 residues. CDR3 amino acids: CASYPGQMNTEAFF. As DNA, the CDR3 is TGTGCCAGCTATCCGGGACAAATGAACACTGAAGCTTTCTTT.

This clonotype showed up just once. This chain links TRBV20-1 with TRBJ2-7, with no clear D. V shed 2 bases and J shed 3 bases, with 5 bases lying between them. CDR1 and CDR2 (germline): DFQATT, SNEGSKA (reference sequence). The CDR3 loop spans 11 amino acids. Here the CDR3 reads CSARQLYEQYF. CDR3 sequence (DNA): TGCAGTGCTAGACAACTCTACGAGCAGTACTTC.

This clonotype showed up just a few times. The rearrangement joins TRBV20-1 to TRBJ1-1; D gene unclear. The V end was cut by 7 bases, the J end by 0 bases, with 15 bases between. Germline V gene data show CDR1 as DFQATT and CDR2 as SNEGSKA (reference sequence). The CDR3 has 14 amino acids. Here the CDR3 reads CSGDPGKMNTEAFF. Written as DNA, the CDR3 is TGCAGTGGCGACCCGGGGAAAATGAACACTGAAGCTTTCTTT.

Points on this clonotype: A read error may produce the germline difference seen at one junction end. This chain joins TRBV5-8 and TRBJ1-2; a weak D match, TRBD1 (6 bases). Germline CDR1 and CDR2: SGHTS and YDEGEE. The CDR3 spans 12 residues. CDR3 in amino acids: CASSLQGLGYSF. In DNA form, the CDR3 reads TGTGCCAGCAGCTTGCAGGGGCTTGGCTACAGCTTC.

The V call is TRBV7-2, the J call TRBJ2-7, with no clear D. Germline CDR1 reads SGHTA; CDR2 reads FQGNSA. V was shortened by 3 bases and J by 3 bases, with 12 bases between the two germline ends. This CDR3 contains 14 residues. Here the CDR3 reads CASSLRLEGYEQYF. For the CDR3, the DNA is TGTGCCAGCAGCTTGCGCCTTGAAGGCTACGAGCAGTACTTC.

The rearrangement links TRBV27 to TRBJ2-1; perhaps TRBD2 as D (6 bases). The CDR3 spans 12 residues. The V gene's germline CDR1 is MNHEY and CDR2 SMNVEV (reference sequence). Trimming shortened V by 11 bases and J by 10 bases, and 18 bases separated the two germline ends. The CDR3 region has the DNA TGTGCCGCCCGGGGTAGCGGAGGCGAGCAGTTCTTC. Translating it yields CAARGSGGEQFF.

This chain uses TRBV7-3 with TRBJ2-1; D gene ambiguous. The length of the CDR3 is 15 residues. V was pared by 3 bases and J by 4 bases, with 13 bases between. Looked up from germline, CDR1 is SGHTA and CDR2 is FQGTGA. CDR3 nucleotide sequence: TGTGCCAGCAGCTTTGGCCCCAACATTTACAATGAGCAGTTCTTC. It is translated as CASSFGPNIYNEQFF.

This clonotype was seen ten or more times. No conserved phenylalanine or tryptophan ends this CDR3, so it is likely a read error. The DNA is omitted, as the CDR3 cannot be located on it reliably, and the CDR3 follows TCRdb's listing. CDR3 sequence reads: CASSYGRVWVFV. The chain joins TRBV12-3 or TRBV12-4 to TRBJ1-1. The CDR3 length is 12 residues, termini included.

The chain has TRBV12-3 or TRBV12-4 and TRBJ2-2, with 7 bases matching TRBD1. The CDR3 is 15 amino acids. J was trimmed by 5 bases and V by 6 bases; bases with no gene match: 9. DNA for the CDR3: TGTGCCAGCAGCCGTGACAGGGAAGTGACCGGGGAGCTGTTTTTT. Translated: CASSRDREVTGELFF.

This clonotype occurred a few times. The chain combines TRBV4-3 with TRBJ1-1; 10 bases map to TRBD1. Germline V lookup: CDR1 LGHNA, CDR2 YSLEER. Losses at the gene ends were 0 bases for V and 5 bases for J; bases not matched to a gene: 3. CDR3 length: 15 amino acids. The CDR3, as DNA: TGCGCCAGCAGCCAAGATGGGACAGGGGATACTGAAGCTTTCTTT. Encoded protein: CASSQDGTGDTEAFF.

This clonotype has just one count. This chain joins TRBV12-3 or TRBV12-4 and TRBJ1-6; D remains ambiguous. V lost 3 bases, J lost 10 bases, and 7 bases lay in between. This CDR3 spans 12 amino acids. DNA for the CDR3: TGTGCCAGCAGTTTCTGGATCTCACCCCTCCACTTT. Its translation: CASSFWISPLHF.

The rearrangement uses TRBV11-1 and TRBJ2-3; TRBD2 matches at 7 bases. With V trimmed by 3 bases and J by 2 bases, 20 bases remained unmatched. This CDR3 is 20 amino acids long. The germline V gene encodes CDR1 SGHAT and CDR2 FQDESV (reference sequence). CDR3 sequence reads: CASSFLLGGDRAGNTDTQYF. The CDR3 nucleotides read TGTGCCAGCAGCTTTCTCCTTGGGGGGGATCGTGCCGGGAACACAGATACGCAGTATTTT.

This clonotype was counted only a few times. The gene calls are TRBV29-1 and TRBJ2-5, with D tentatively TRBD2 (5 bases). The CDR3 length is 14 residues. V gave up 1 base and J gave up 2 bases, with 11 bases separating them. The germline CDR1 and CDR2 sequences are SQVTM and ANQGSEA. CDR3 in DNA: TGCAGCGTTGAAGGCGTCGAGGGTCAAGAGACCCAGTACTTC. Protein: CSVEGVEGQETQYF.

The chain is built from TRBV5-1 and TRBJ1-1; D gene unclear. V dropped 4 bases and J dropped 0 bases, with 7 bases sitting between them. Germline CDR1 SGHRS, CDR2 YFSETQ. CDR3 size: 13 residues. The CDR3 here is CASSTTVNTEAFF. The CDR3 DNA reads as TGCGCCAGCAGCACTACAGTGAACACTGAAGCTTTCTTT.